This TCR beta chain was profiled in a study of blood T cell repertoires in COVID-19. Study in general: Researchers got acute and convalescent COVID-19 samples from the United States, Italy and Spain.

CDR3 length: 12 residues. The V and J ends lost 5 bases and 8 bases respectively, with 10 bases between them. Germline loops: CDR1 MNHEY, CDR2 SMNVEV (reference sequence). This table comes from immunoSEQ multiplex PCR, and its TCRdb copy is limited to in-frame clones, with some not included. The profile shows roughly 270,000 clones, 65% to 90% of them singletons. Input material: peripheral blood. This receptor was taken from a man in his fifties with active or convalescent COVID-19. The chain couples TRBV27 to TRBJ1-5; D ambiguous. As DNA, the CDR3 is TGTGCCAGCAGTCCCCCGGGGAAGCCCCAGCATTTT. Translated, it gives CASSPPGKPQHF.